Listed here are 20 T cell receptor beta chains from one sample, sequenced in a study of T cell responses to AZD1222 COVID-19 vaccine. Only in-frame clones appear in the TCRdb table, and some are missing; sequencing was by immunoSEQ multiplex PCR. The data contain about 140,000 clones, more than 75% of them singletons. Sequenced here: peripheral blood, sampled 28 days after the second AZD1222 dose. The source is an adult who received the AZD1222 COVID-19 vaccine.

This clone appeared a single time. This chain connects TRBV2 to TRBJ2-5; D ambiguous. Germline lookup yields CDR1 SNHLY and CDR2 FYNNEI. V gave up 6 bases and J gave up 8 bases, with 10 bases separating them. The CDR3 length is 11 residues. CDR3 residues: CASSPSETQYF. CDR3 in DNA: TGTGCCAGCAGCCCCAGCGAAACCCAGTACTTC.

V usage is TRBV28 and J usage is TRBJ1-2, with 7 bases that match TRBD1. The CDR3 sequence is 12 residues long. The germline V gene has CDR1 MDHEN and CDR2 SYDVKM. V gave up 4 bases and J gave up 5 bases; unmatched junction bases: 1. The CDR3 region has the DNA TGTGCCAGCAGTTGGACAGGTTATGGCTACACCTTC. Its translation is CASSWTGYGYTF.

This chain links TRBV28 with TRBJ2-2; unclear D gene. The CDR3 consists of 14 residues. V dropped 4 bases and J dropped 5 bases, with 11 bases sitting between them. Germline V gene data show CDR1 as MDHEN and CDR2 as SYDVKM. The CDR3, as DNA: TGTGCCAGCAGTTCCCCAACAAATACCGGGGAGCTGTTTTTT. The encoded protein is CASSSPTNTGELFF.

V usage is TRBV28 and J usage is TRBJ1-2; 7 bases are shared with TRBD1. The CDR3 contains 14 residues. Germline CDR1 is MDHEN and CDR2 is SYDVKM. The ends lost 7 bases at V and 3 bases at J; junction bases unmatched: 8. CDR3 DNA sequence: TGTGCCAGCACCCGACTTGGACAGGACTATGGCTACACCTTC. Amino acid sequence: CASTRLGQDYGYTF.

This clone was observed a single time. The V call is TRBV13, the J call TRBJ1-2; the D gene is possibly TRBD1 (5 bases). Germline V gene data show CDR1 as PRHDT and CDR2 as FYEKMQ (reference sequence). V shed 1 base and J shed 4 bases, with 10 bases lying between them. This CDR3 has 14 amino acids. The CDR3 sequence: CASSLDQGRYGYTF. CDR3 in DNA: TGTGCCAGCAGCTTAGATCAGGGTCGCTATGGCTACACCTTC.

The genes are TRBV6-5 and TRBJ2-7; D gene ambiguous. The germline CDR1 and CDR2 sequences are MNHEY and SVGAGI. The CDR3 sequence is 14 residues long. V dropped 8 bases and J dropped 4 bases, with 18 bases sitting between them. The CDR3 coding sequence is TGTGCCAGCTCTAACGGCGCCCAGGCATACGAGCAGTACTTC. It translates to CASSNGAQAYEQYF.

In DNA form, the CDR3 reads TGTGCCAGCAGCGCCTACAGGGGACCGTATAATTCACCCCTCCACTTT. Protein: CASSAYRGPYNSPLHF. The rearrangement links TRBV5-6 to TRBJ1-6; 7 bases are shared with TRBD1. V was pared by 4 bases and J by 4 bases, with 8 bases of the junction left unmatched. There are 16 residues in the CDR3. Germline CDR1 is SGHDT and CDR2 is YYEEEE.

This clone has a single count. The chain combines TRBV4-1 with TRBJ1-2, with D possibly matching TRBD1 (5 bases). The length of the CDR3 is 17 residues. V was trimmed by 2 bases and J by 1 base, leaving 17 bases between them. Germline values: CDR1 MGHRA, CDR2 YSYEKL. The CDR3 is CASSQIPRQTVNYGYTF. Written as DNA, the CDR3 is TGCGCCAGCAGCCAAATTCCCAGACAGACAGTTAACTATGGCTACACCTTC.

This chain links TRBV7-2 with TRBJ1-2; no clear D gene. CDR1 and CDR2 (germline): SGHTA, FQGNSA. CDR3 length: 15 residues. The V gene lost 5 bases and the J gene lost 5 bases, with 18 bases spanning the gap. In nucleotides, the CDR3 is TGTGCCAGCAGCCCTGTGGGGATCCGACAATATGGCTACACCTTC. Translation gives CASSPVGIRQYGYTF.

The table lists this clone with a count of one. The chain carries TRBV11-2 and TRBJ1-1; D unclear. With 1 base removed from V and 2 bases from J, the gap between germline ends came to 11 bases. The CDR3 has 15 residues. Germline CDR1 SGHAT, CDR2 FQNNGV. The CDR3: CASSLGDERNTEAFF. DNA of the CDR3: TGTGCCAGCAGCTTAGGGGATGAACGAAACACTGAAGCTTTCTTT.

The V and J genes are TRBV6-2 or TRBV6-3 and TRBJ2-7, with 9 positions matching TRBD1. This CDR3 region has 15 residues. CDR1 is MNHEY and CDR2 is SVGEGT in the germline V gene. The V segment lost 2 bases and the J segment 3 bases; nucleotides outside the gene matches: 5. The CDR3 DNA reads TGTGCCAGCAGTTACGCGGGACAGGGATACTACGAGCAGTACTTC. This codes for CASSYAGQGYYEQYF.

The CDR3 protein is CASSSTGTSGRLGAPNTGELFF. DNA for the CDR3: TGTGCCAGCAGTTCCACCGGGACTAGCGGGAGATTGGGGGCCCCGAACACCGGGGAGCTGTTTTTT. This sequence joins TRBV28 and TRBJ2-2, with 14 bases lining up with TRBD2. The V and J ends lost 4 bases and 0 bases, in that order; junction bases with no gene match: 16. This CDR3 comprises 22 residues. CDR1 and CDR2 (germline): MDHEN, SYDVKM.

The CDR3 spells CASTKSSGANVLTF. DNA of the CDR3: TGTGCCAGTACTAAGAGCTCTGGGGCCAACGTCCTGACTTTC. The chain links TRBV19 to TRBJ2-6; D call uncertain. Trimming removed 7 bases from V and 0 bases from J, with 7 bases in between. The CDR3 extends over 14 amino acids. Germline CDR1 is LNHDA and CDR2 is SQIVND (reference sequence).

The chain couples TRBV5-8 to TRBJ1-5, with D possibly TRBD1 on 5 matching bases. The CDR3 contains 15 residues. Trimming pared 5 bases from V and 0 bases from J, leaving 12 bases between. CDR1 and CDR2 (germline): SGHTS, YDEGEE. In DNA form, the CDR3 reads TGTGCCAGCAGGCCCGGGGGGTATAGCAATCAGCCCCAGCATTTT. As protein: CASRPGGYSNQPQHF.

The J gene is TRBJ1-1, the V gene TRBV13; 8 bases align to TRBD1. This CDR3 is 13 amino acids long. The germline CDR1 and CDR2 sequences are PRHDT and FYEKMQ (reference sequence). J was trimmed by 5 bases and V by 6 bases; bases with no gene match: 5. DNA of the CDR3: TGTGCCAGCAGGTCGGACAGGGAAACTGAAGCTTTCTTT. It codes for CASRSDRETEAFF. Supplemented by reference TRBV13 and TRBJ1-1, the full variable domain reads AAGVIQSPRHLIKEKRETATLKCYPIPRHDTVYWYQQGPGQDPQFLISFYEKMQSDKGSIPDRFSAQQFSDYHSELNMSSLELGDSALYFCASRSDRETEAFFGQGTRLTVV.

The CDR3 bases are TGTGCCAGCAGCTCGCCGACTAGCGGGGGGGCCTTTTACGAGCAGTACTTC. Protein product: CASSSPTSGGAFYEQYF. The chain uses TRBV7-2 and TRBJ2-7; TRBD2 agrees at 14 bases. CDR1 SGHTA and CDR2 FQGNSA come from the germline V gene. CDR3 length: 17 amino acids. V lost 4 bases and J lost 4; bases outside the gene matches: 9. The full variable domain, its missing parts supplied by reference TRBV7-2 and TRBJ2-7, is GAGVSQSPSNKVTEKGKDVELRCDPISGHTALYWYRQSLGQGLEFLIYFQGNSAPDKSGLPSDRFSAERTGGSVSTLTIQRTQQEDSAVYLCASSSPTSGGAFYEQYFGPGTRLTVT.

V is TRBV18 and J is TRBJ1-4, with D perhaps TRBD1 (5 bases). The germline CDR1 and CDR2 sequences are KGHSH and LQKENI. The V gene lost 5 bases and the J gene lost 1 base, with 5 bases spanning the gap. The CDR3 consists of 13 residues. CDR3 sequence (DNA): TGTGCCAGCTCAAGGGGAACTAATGAAAAACTGTTTTTT. As protein: CASSRGTNEKLFF.

The V and J genes are TRBV5-5 and TRBJ2-1; D may be TRBD2 (6 bases). CDR3 length: 17 residues. CDR1 is SGHKS and CDR2 is YYEKEE in the germline V gene (reference sequence). The germline V and J ends were trimmed by 1 base and 3 bases, with 17 bases remaining between them. CDR3 in amino acids: CASSLYLLADGYNEQFF. The DNA of the CDR3 is TGTGCCAGCAGCTTGTATCTCTTAGCGGATGGCTACAATGAGCAGTTCTTC. Looking up the rest from reference TRBV5-5 and TRBJ2-1 gives the full variable domain: DAGVTQSPTHLIKTRGQQVTLRCSPISGHKSVSWYQQVLGQGPQFIFQYYEKEERGRGNFPDRFSARQFPNYSSELNVNALLLGDSALYLCASSLYLLADGYNEQFFGPGTRLTVL.

The V call is TRBV6-6, the J call TRBJ2-7; a possible D gene is TRBD2 (6 bases). CDR3 length equals 13 residues. V dropped 3 bases and J dropped 4 bases, with 10 bases sitting between them. In germline, CDR1 is MNHNY, CDR2 SVGAGI (reference sequence). CDR3 sequence reads: CASSYSSDYEQYF. The CDR3 nucleotides are TGTGCCAGCAGTTATTCTAGCGATTACGAGCAGTACTTC.

The rearrangement uses TRBV9 and TRBJ2-5, with 14 nucleotides matching TRBD2. Germline trimming cut 3 bases from V and 1 base from J; bases unmatched to any gene: 2. This CDR3 is 16 amino acids long. Germline values: CDR1 SGDLS, CDR2 YYNGEE. The CDR3 sequence: CASSGLAGGPQETQYF. The DNA for the CDR3 is TGTGCCAGCAGCGGACTAGCGGGGGGGCCCCAAGAGACCCAGTACTTC.